This T cell receptor (beta chain) was obtained from a study of cytomegalovirus exposure and HLA in healthy donors. With 60 Vbeta and 13 Jbeta primers, the PCR was carried out. Profiling relied on immunoSEQ multiplex PCR, and the TCRdb table lists in-frame clones only, not all of them. The data hold 150,000 or so clones, with roughly four fifths observed a single time. Remarks on this clone: The antigen is undetermined.

General study results and limits: A reported reduction in N-insertions relative to the roughly 700-donor mean was seen in an Asian-associated ancestry cluster in a later analysis.

Germline assignment: CDR1 SGHDT and CDR2 YYEEEE. Trimming removed 2 bases from V and 0 bases from J; junction bases left unmatched: 10. The CDR3 is 17 amino acids. The chain joins TRBV5-6 to TRBJ1-2; 7 bases are shared with TRBD1. The clonotype originates from a man in his forties in good health and CMV-seronegative. Input material: PBMCs. Here the CDR3 DNA reads TGTGCCAGCAGCTTACAACCCCCCGACAGGGCTAACTATGGCTACACCTTC. It translates to CASSLQPPDRANYGYTF.